This T cell receptor beta chain was profiled in a study of T cell changes during pregnancy in multiple sclerosis. The CDR3 totals 17 residues. V dropped 4 bases and J dropped 10 bases, with 26 bases sitting between them. Germline lookup yields CDR1 KGHSH and CDR2 LQKENI. Sequencing was performed with immunoSEQ multiplex PCR; in TCRdb, only in-frame clones are kept and a portion is missing. The sample has about 55,000 clones; 90% are singletons. The V gene is TRBV18, the J gene TRBJ2-1; D may be TRBD2 (5 bases). Sequenced here: CD4+ T cells from peripheral blood mononuclear cells, sampled in the first trimester of pregnancy. The source of this sequence is a female donor with multiple sclerosis, enrolled in a pregnancy study. CDR3 protein: CASSLTNTRYKSYEQFF. CDR3 sequence (DNA): TGTGCCAGCTCACTAACAAACACTAGATACAAAAGCTACGAGCAGTTCTTC.